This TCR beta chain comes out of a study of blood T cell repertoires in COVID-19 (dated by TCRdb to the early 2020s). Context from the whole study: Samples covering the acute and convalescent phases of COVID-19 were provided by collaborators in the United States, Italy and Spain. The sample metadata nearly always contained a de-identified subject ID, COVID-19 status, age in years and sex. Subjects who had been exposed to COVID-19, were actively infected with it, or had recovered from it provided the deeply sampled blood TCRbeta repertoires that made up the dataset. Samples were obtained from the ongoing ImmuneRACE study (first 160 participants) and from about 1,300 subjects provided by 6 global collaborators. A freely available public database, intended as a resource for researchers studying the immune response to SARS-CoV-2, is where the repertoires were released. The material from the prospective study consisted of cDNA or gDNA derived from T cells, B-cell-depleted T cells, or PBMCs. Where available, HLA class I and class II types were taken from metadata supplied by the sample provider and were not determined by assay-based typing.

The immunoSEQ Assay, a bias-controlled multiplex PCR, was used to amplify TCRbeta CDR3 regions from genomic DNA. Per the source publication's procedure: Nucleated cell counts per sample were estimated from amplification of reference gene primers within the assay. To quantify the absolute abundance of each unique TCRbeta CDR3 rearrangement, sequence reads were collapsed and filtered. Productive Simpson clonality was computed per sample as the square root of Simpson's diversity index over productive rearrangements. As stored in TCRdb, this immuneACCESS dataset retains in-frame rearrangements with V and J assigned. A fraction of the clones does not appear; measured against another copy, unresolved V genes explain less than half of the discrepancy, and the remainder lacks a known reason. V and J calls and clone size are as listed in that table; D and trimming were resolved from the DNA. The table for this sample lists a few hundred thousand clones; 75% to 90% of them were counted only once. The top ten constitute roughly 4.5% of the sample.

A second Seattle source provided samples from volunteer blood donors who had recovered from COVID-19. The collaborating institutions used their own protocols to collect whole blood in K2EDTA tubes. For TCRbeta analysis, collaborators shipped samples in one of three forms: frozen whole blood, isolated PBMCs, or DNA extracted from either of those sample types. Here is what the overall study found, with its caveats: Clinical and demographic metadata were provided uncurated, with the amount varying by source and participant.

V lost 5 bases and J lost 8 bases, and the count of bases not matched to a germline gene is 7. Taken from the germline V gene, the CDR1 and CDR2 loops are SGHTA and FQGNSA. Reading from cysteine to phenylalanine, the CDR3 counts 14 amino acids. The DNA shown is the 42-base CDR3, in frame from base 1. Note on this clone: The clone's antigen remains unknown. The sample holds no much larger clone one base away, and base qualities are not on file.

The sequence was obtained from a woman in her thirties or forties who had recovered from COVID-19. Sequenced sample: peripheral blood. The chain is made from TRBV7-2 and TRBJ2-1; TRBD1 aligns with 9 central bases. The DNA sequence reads TGTGCCAGCAGCCCCGGGACAGGGTATGATGAGCAGTTCTTC. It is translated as CASSPGTGYDEQFF.